These T cell receptor beta chains were read from a single sample in a study of blood T cell repertoires in COVID-19. TCRdb's table, derived via immunoSEQ multiplex PCR, lists solely in-frame clones and lacks some. Counted here are 50,000 to 65,000 clones, around 89% occurring once; the ten biggest clones make up roughly 4%. Sequencing input: peripheral blood. These receptors were taken from a human donor in a cohort sampled during active COVID-19. Both conserved end residues are part of each CDR3. Each record gives: V gene, D gene, clone size, J gene, CDR3 protein, CDR3 DNA. D genes are given only for firm matches. Clone size appears in some rows only: once, few, many, or a class for an expanded clone.

TRBV6-4	TRBD1	-	TRBJ1-3	CASSLRTGSGNTIYF	TGTGCCAGCAGCCTTAGGACAGGCTCTGGAAACACCATATATTTT
TRBV6-2/TRBV6-3	TRBD1	-	TRBJ1-1	CASSYSRGQIYTEAFF	TGTGCCAGCAGTTACTCGAGGGGACAGATATACACTGAAGCTTTCTTT
TRBV7-6	-	-	TRBJ2-1	CASSLTGGQYNEQFF	TGTGCCAGCAGCTTGACGGGGGGCCAATACAATGAGCAGTTCTTC
TRBV7-2	-	-	TRBJ2-7	CASSLNGGPYEQYF	TGTGCCAGCAGCTTAAACGGGGGGCCCTACGAGCAGTACTTC
TRBV9	TRBD1	-	TRBJ2-1	CASSGGGQGADNEQFF	TGTGCCAGCAGCGGAGGGGGACAGGGGGCGGATAATGAGCAGTTCTTC
TRBV20-1	-	once	TRBJ2-7	CSASRRGNEQYF	TGCAGTGCTAGTCGAAGGGGGAACGAGCAGTACTTC
TRBV2	TRBD1	-	TRBJ2-7	CASSERTGGLDEQYF	TGTGCCAGCAGTGAAAGGACAGGGGGCTTGGACGAGCAGTACTTC
TRBV28	-	-	TRBJ1-1	CASSLVGEGTEAFF	TGTGCCAGCAGTTTAGTCGGGGAGGGCACTGAAGCTTTCTTT
TRBV9	TRBD1	-	TRBJ1-2	CASSGPGQGNLLTF	TGTGCCAGCAGCGGTCCGGGACAGGGTAATTTACTCACCTTC
TRBV6-1	TRBD1	-	TRBJ1-1	CASSEPRQGQTEAFF	TGTGCCAGCAGTGAGCCCAGACAGGGCCAGACTGAAGCTTTCTTT
TRBV4-2	TRBD2	-	TRBJ2-3	CASSQDGAGGGADTQYF	TGTGCCAGCAGCCAAGATGGAGCGGGAGGGGGGGCAGATACGCAGTATTTT
TRBV9	TRBD1	-	TRBJ1-3	CASSPGTAPGNTIYF	TGTGCCAGCAGCCCTGGGACAGCGCCTGGAAACACCATATATTTT
TRBV19	TRBD1	-	TRBJ1-6	CARGTGPFFYNSPLHF	TGTGCCAGAGGGACAGGCCCATTCTTCTATAATTCACCCCTCCACTTT
TRBV27	-	-	TRBJ2-7	CASSLNNLYEQYF	TGTGCCAGCAGTTTAAACAACCTCTACGAGCAGTACTTC
TRBV6-1	TRBD1	-	TRBJ1-1	CASSEPLLDREAFF	TGTGCCAGCAGTGAACCCTTACTGGACAGGGAAGCTTTCTTT
TRBV7-8	-	once	TRBJ2-1	CASSLGAPDEQFF	TGTGCCAGCAGCTTAGGGGCTCCCGATGAGCAGTTCTTC
TRBV29-1	-	-	TRBJ2-7	CSVLTGYEQYF	TGCAGCGTTCTTACAGGGTACGAGCAGTACTTC
TRBV28	-	-	TRBJ2-5	CASSWDSRETQYF	TGTGCCAGCAGTTGGGACTCTCGGGAGACCCAGTACTTC
TRBV5-4	TRBD2	-	TRBJ2-1	CASSSLGLAPFPGYNEQFF	TGTGCCAGCAGCAGTTTAGGACTAGCTCCCTTTCCTGGTTACAATGAGCAGTTCTTC
TRBV13	-	-	TRBJ2-1	CASSDGQSGVYNEQFF	TGTGCCAGCAGCGACGGACAGTCTGGGGTTTACAATGAGCAGTTCTTC
TRBV7-8	-	-	TRBJ2-7	CASSLSSGDYEQYF	TGTGCCAGCAGCTTAAGTAGCGGTGACTACGAGCAGTACTTC
TRBV27	TRBD2	-	TRBJ2-1	CASSPTGLAGYNEQFF	TGTGCCAGCAGTCCGACTGGACTAGCGGGGTACAATGAGCAGTTCTTC
TRBV7-9	TRBD1	once	TRBJ2-2	CASSSTDRALANTGELFF	TGTGCCAGCAGCTCGACCGACAGGGCACTCGCGAACACCGGGGAGCTGTTTTTT
TRBV30	-	-	TRBJ1-4	CAWSVAGTNEKLFF	TGTGCCTGGAGTGTCGCGGGGACTAATGAAAAACTGTTTTTT
TRBV19	TRBD1	-	TRBJ2-1	CASSTGQGARHEQFF	TGTGCCAGTAGTACCGGACAGGGGGCCCGTCATGAGCAGTTCTTC
TRBV7-9	TRBD2	few	TRBJ2-1	CASSLGLAGGRNEQFF	TGTGCCAGCAGCTTAGGGCTTGCGGGGGGTCGTAATGAGCAGTTCTTC